This T cell receptor (beta chain) stems from a study of blood T cell repertoires in COVID-19. Study in general: PBMCs, B-cell-depleted T cells, or T cells provided the cDNA or gDNA that made up the material.

TCRdb's table, derived via immunoSEQ multiplex PCR, lists solely in-frame clones and lacks some. The sample consists of more than 85,000 clones, roughly 79% of them appearing once. This clone was recorded a few times. Sequenced sample: peripheral blood. This TCR derives from an older woman with acute or convalescent COVID-19.

The CDR3 DNA is TGTGCTAGTGGTTTGGTAGGGGGCAGGGGTGCTGAAGCTTTCTTT. Its translation is CASGLVGGRGAEAFF. This sequence joins TRBV12-5 and TRBJ1-1, with 7 bases identical to TRBD1. The CDR3 spans 15 residues. Germline values: CDR1 LGHNT, CDR2 FRNRAP. Losses at the gene ends were 0 bases for V and 6 bases for J; bases not matched to a gene: 7.